These 14 T cell receptor beta chains share one sample of origin, sequenced in a study of shared clonotypes between healthy human individuals. Using immunoSEQ multiplex PCR, the repertoire was profiled, and TCRdb retains in-frame clones only, with some absent. The repertoire holds fewer than 400,000 clones, about 74% seen once, with about 9.4% in the top ten. The sequenced sample consisted of memory CD4+ T cells sorted from blood. Subset described: CD45RA-negative fraction. The receptor set was obtained from a man younger than 45 in good health.

The V call is TRBV7-3, the J call TRBJ2-2; 9 bases fit TRBD2. Looked up from germline, CDR1 is SGHTA and CDR2 is FQGTGA. The CDR3 sequence is 15 residues long. The V gene end was trimmed by 3 bases and the J gene end by 5 bases; junction bases not matched to a gene: 4. CDR3 residues: CASSFSSGKTGELFF. The CDR3 DNA reads as TGTGCCAGCAGCTTTTCTAGCGGGAAGACCGGGGAGCTGTTTTTT.

The chain uses TRBV7-1 and TRBJ1-1; the D gene is possibly TRBD1 (6 bases). TRBV7-1 is an open reading frame whose function is uncertain. The CDR3 consists of 15 residues. Trimming left V 5 bases short and J 0 bases short, with 13 bases between. The CDR3 sequence is CASSQKQGVNTEAFF. As DNA, the CDR3 is TGTGCCAGCAGCCAAAAACAGGGAGTGAACACTGAAGCTTTCTTT.

This clone was detected only once. The chain has TRBV4-3 and TRBJ2-1, with D hard to call. The CDR3 extends over 12 amino acids. V lost 1 base, J lost 6 bases, and 4 bases lay in between. Germline lookup yields CDR1 LGHNA and CDR2 YSLEER. The CDR3: CASSQALNEQFF. CDR3 nucleotide sequence: TGCGCCAGCAGCCAAGCCCTCAATGAGCAGTTCTTC.

With regard to this clone: This specimen includes other DNA sequences encoding the same CDR3. The J gene is TRBJ2-7, the V gene TRBV7-2; 10 bases align to TRBD2. Germline V gene sequence: CDR1 SGHTA, CDR2 FQGNSA. This CDR3 is 14 amino acids long. The junction had 4 bases not matched to a gene; V was cut back by 5 bases and J by 3 bases. The CDR3 region is CASSRLAGDYEQYF. In DNA, the CDR3 is TGTGCCAGCAGCCGGCTAGCGGGAGACTACGAGCAGTACTTC.

The rearrangement links TRBV7-2 to TRBJ2-1, with a tentative D call TRBD2 (7 bases). The CDR3 has 15 amino acids. CDR1 is SGHTA, CDR2 FQGNSA, per germline. With 5 bases removed from V and 6 bases from J, the gap between germline ends came to 17 bases. The CDR3 DNA reads as TGTGCCAGCAGCCCCCTGAGGAGGGGGGGCAATGAGCAGTTCTTC. Its protein product is CASSPLRRGGNEQFF.

The chain combines TRBV6-5 with TRBJ2-1; 9 nucleotides line up with TRBD2. Germline CDR1 reads MNHEY; CDR2 reads SVGAGI. V trimming: 0 bases; J trimming: 12 bases; junction bases outside the gene matches: 9. The CDR3 is 15 residues long. Here the CDR3 DNA reads TGTGCCAGCAGTTACTCGACTAGCGGCTCTTACGTGCAGTTCTTC. Encoded protein: CASSYSTSGSYVQFF.

DNA of the CDR3: TGTGCCAGCTCACCGGGAGCCGGGAAACTATACAATGAGCAGTTCTTC. Translation: CASSPGAGKLYNEQFF. J is TRBJ2-1 and V is TRBV18, with D perhaps matching TRBD2 (5 bases). Germline-derived CDR1 and CDR2 are KGHSH and LQKENI. V lost 3 bases and J lost 4, with 16 bases in between. This CDR3 has 16 residues. Drawing the rest from reference TRBV18 and TRBJ2-1, the complete variable domain is NAGVMQNPRHLVRRRGQEARLRCSPMKGHSHVYWYRQLPEEGLKFMVYLQKENIIDESGMPKERFSAEFPKEGPSILRIQQVVRGDSAAYFCASSPGAGKLYNEQFFGPGTRLTVL.

This clone appeared a single time. This rearrangement joins TRBV5-1 to TRBJ2-1; tentative D call: TRBD2 (6 bases). Germline CDR1 SGHRS, CDR2 YFSETQ. The CDR3 runs 14 residues. Deletions cut 4 bases from V and 3 bases from J, with 11 bases between. CDR3 DNA sequence: TGCGCCAGCAGCATCTCGGGACTCTACAATGAGCAGTTCTTC. Translation: CASSISGLYNEQFF.

This clone has a handful of counts. The CDR3 loop reads CASSPSAGAYEQYF. The CDR3 DNA reads as TGTGCCAGCTCACCATCAGCAGGGGCCTACGAGCAGTACTTC. The chain joins TRBV18 to TRBJ2-7; TRBD1 might be the D (6 bases). Trimming stripped 2 bases from V and 2 bases from J, with 10 bases between. The length of the CDR3 is 14 residues. Germline CDR1 KGHSH, CDR2 LQKENI.

This clone occurred a few times. The chain carries TRBV2 and TRBJ1-2, with TRBD1 matching over 7 bases. Losses at the gene ends were 4 bases for V and 4 bases for J; bases not matched to a gene: 9. There are 15 residues in the CDR3. Germline V gene data show CDR1 as SNHLY and CDR2 as FYNNEI. The CDR3 sequence: CASSGEGGAGYGYTF. The DNA of the CDR3 is TGTGCCAGCAGTGGGGAAGGGGGCGCGGGCTATGGCTACACCTTC.

The gene calls are TRBV9 and TRBJ2-5, with D hard to call. This CDR3 contains 13 residues. Germline V gene sequence: CDR1 SGDLS, CDR2 YYNGEE. The germline V and J ends were trimmed by 0 bases and 8 bases, with 11 bases remaining between them. The CDR3 DNA reads TGTGCCAGCAGCGTAGAGGCCGATGGAACCCAGTACTTC. Its translation is CASSVEADGTQYF.

V gene TRBV20-1 combines with J gene TRBJ2-1, with D perhaps TRBD1 (5 bases). From germline, CDR1 is DFQATT and CDR2 SNEGSKA (reference sequence). This CDR3 comprises 11 residues. V was shortened by 5 bases and J by 9 bases, with 11 bases between the two germline ends. The CDR3 sequence is CSALSGPEQFF. The CDR3 DNA reads as TGCAGTGCTCTGTCAGGGCCTGAGCAGTTCTTC.

The chain carries TRBV7-3 and TRBJ2-7; TRBD2 aligns across 8 bases. The CDR3 length is 13 residues. V lost 5 bases, J lost 5 bases, and 5 bases stayed unmatched. Germline V gives CDR1 SGHTA, CDR2 FQGTGA. This CDR3 is CASSESGSHEQYF. DNA for the CDR3: TGTGCCAGCAGCGAAAGCGGGAGCCACGAGCAGTACTTC.

V usage is TRBV7-9 and J usage is TRBJ1-3, with no clear D. CDR3 length: 14 residues. V was cut by 3 bases and J by 2 bases, with 8 bases left in between. Germline V CDR1 and CDR2: SEHNR, FQNEAQ (reference sequence). In DNA, the CDR3 is TGTGCCAGCAGCTTTAGGGATCCTGGAAACACCATATATTTT. It encodes CASSFRDPGNTIYF.